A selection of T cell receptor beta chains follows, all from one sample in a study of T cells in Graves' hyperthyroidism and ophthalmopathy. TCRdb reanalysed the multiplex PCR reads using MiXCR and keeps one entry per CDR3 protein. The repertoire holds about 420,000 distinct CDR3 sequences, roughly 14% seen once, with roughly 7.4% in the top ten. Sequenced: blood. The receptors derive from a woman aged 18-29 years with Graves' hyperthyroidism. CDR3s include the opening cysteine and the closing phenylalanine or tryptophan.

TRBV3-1 CASSQDRGLDYEQYF
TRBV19 CASSRKTGSYGYTF
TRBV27 CASSHVGATGELFF
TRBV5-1 CASSLETGGAKVKQPQHF
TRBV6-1 CASLIWGTYNEQFF
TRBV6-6 CASSYSGQTDNYGYTF
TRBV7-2 CASSSQGLAGADTQYF
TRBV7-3 CASSSSSGKVSTDTQYF
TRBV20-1 CSVWTGHKDYEQYF
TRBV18 CASSPTALNYGYTF
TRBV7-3 CASTLLAGNEQFF
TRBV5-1 CASSGTTGAGTGELFF
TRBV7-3 CASSQAMAPYNEQFF
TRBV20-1 CSARRAGQNTEAFF
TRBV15 CATSRVLSEQFF